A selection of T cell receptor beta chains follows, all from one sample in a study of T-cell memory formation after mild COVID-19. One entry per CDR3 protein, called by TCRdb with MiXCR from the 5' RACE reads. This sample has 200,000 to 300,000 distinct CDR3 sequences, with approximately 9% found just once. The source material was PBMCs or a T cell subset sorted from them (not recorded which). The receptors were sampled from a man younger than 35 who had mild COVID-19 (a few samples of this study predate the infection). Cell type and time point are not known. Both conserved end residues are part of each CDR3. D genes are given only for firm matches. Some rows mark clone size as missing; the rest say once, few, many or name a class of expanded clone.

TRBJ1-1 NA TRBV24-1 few TGTGCCACCAGTGCGGGGGACAAAAACACTGAAGCTTTCTTT CATSAGDKNTEAFF
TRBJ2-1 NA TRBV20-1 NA TGCAGTGCTAGAAGTCCTACCTTCTACAATGAGCAGTTCTTC CSARSPTFYNEQFF
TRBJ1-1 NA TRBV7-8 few TGTGCCAGCAGCTTATCCGTCCAGGCTGAAGCTTTCTTT CASSLSVQAEAFF
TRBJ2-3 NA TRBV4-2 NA TGTGCCAGCAGCCTCGGAACTGCGGAAGATACGCAGTATTTT CASSLGTAEDTQYF
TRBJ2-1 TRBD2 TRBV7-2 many TGTGCCAGCAACCAACTAGCGGGGGCCTACAATGAGCAGTTCTTC CASNQLAGAYNEQFF
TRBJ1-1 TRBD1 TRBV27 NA TGTGCCATCAAACGACAGGGGGCGAACACTGAAGCTTTCTTT CAIKRQGANTEAFF
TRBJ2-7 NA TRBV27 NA TGTGCCAGCAGTCCCCCCGGCTACGGCGGGCAGTACTTC CASSPPGYGGQYF
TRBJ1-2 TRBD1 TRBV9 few TGTGCCAGCAGCTTGGGACAGGGAAGAGAAGAGTATGGCTACACCTTC CASSLGQGREEYGYTF
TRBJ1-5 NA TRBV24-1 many TGTGCCGCAAACCGGGGCGGGGGTCAGCCCCAGCATTTT CAANRGGGQPQHF
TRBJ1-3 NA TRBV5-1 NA TGCGCCAGCAGCACCGGGCATATGAGCGGAAACACCATATATTTT CASSTGHMSGNTIYF
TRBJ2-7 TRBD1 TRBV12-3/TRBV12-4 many TGTGCCAGTTCCAGGGCCGGACAGGGGATCGAGCAGTACTTC CASSRAGQGIEQYF